This is a list of T cell receptor beta chains from one sample in a study of cytomegalovirus exposure and HLA in healthy donors. Data came from immunoSEQ multiplex PCR; TCRdb stores just in-frame clones and leaves some out. The sample has approximately 150,000 clones; about 71% are singletons. Sequenced: PBMCs. The receptors originated from a man over 45 in good health and CMV-seronegative. CDR3s include the opening cysteine and the closing phenylalanine or tryptophan. Each record gives: D gene, J gene, V gene, clone size, CDR3 protein, CDR3 DNA. The D gene is left open where the match is weak. Clone size, where shown, is once, few, many, or a class for clones that have expanded.

d_gene: TRBD1
j_gene: TRBJ2-2
v_gene: TRBV7-3
abundance: few
CDR3aa: CASSQRWDRGKGSNTGELFF
CDR3nt: TGTGCCAGCAGCCAGAGGTGGGACAGGGGGAAGGGATCGAACACCGGGGAGCTGTTTTTT

d_gene: TRBD1
j_gene: TRBJ2-7
v_gene: TRBV5-8
abundance: .
CDR3aa: CASSPQQGAGEQYF
CDR3nt: TGTGCCAGCAGCCCACAGCAGGGGGCGGGGGAGCAGTACTTC

d_gene: .
j_gene: TRBJ2-1
v_gene: TRBV5-4
abundance: .
CDR3aa: CASSPPRGSYNEQFF
CDR3nt: TGTGCCAGCAGCCCTCCTAGGGGCTCCTACAATGAGCAGTTCTTC

d_gene: .
j_gene: TRBJ1-4
v_gene: TRBV4-1
abundance: .
CDR3aa: CASSQDPGSGVGGGKLFF
CDR3nt: TGCGCCAGCAGCCAAGATCCCGGGTCGGGGGTTGGTGGTGGAAAACTGTTTTTT

d_gene: .
j_gene: TRBJ1-2
v_gene: TRBV28
abundance: .
CDR3aa: CASSLTAGVKSGYTF
CDR3nt: TGTGCCAGCAGTTTAACAGCAGGGGTAAAGTCGGGCTACACCTTC

d_gene: .
j_gene: TRBJ1-2
v_gene: TRBV7-2
abundance: few
CDR3aa: CASSLALGGRDHYGYTF
CDR3nt: TGTGCCAGCAGCTTAGCGCTGGGGGGGCGGGACCACTATGGCTACACCTTC

d_gene: .
j_gene: TRBJ1-1
v_gene: TRBV6-5
abundance: .
CDR3aa: CASSRGGSTEAFF
CDR3nt: TGTGCCAGCAGTAGGGGCGGGAGCACTGAAGCTTTCTTT

d_gene: TRBD1
j_gene: TRBJ1-6
v_gene: TRBV6-6
abundance: .
CDR3aa: CATTGTGRDNSPLHF
CDR3nt: TGTGCCACCACTGGGACAGGGCGCGATAATTCACCCCTCCACTTT

d_gene: TRBD1
j_gene: TRBJ2-2
v_gene: TRBV5-7
abundance: .
CDR3aa: CASSTGQGFTGELFF
CDR3nt: TGTGCCAGCAGCACAGGACAGGGCTTCACCGGGGAGCTGTTTTTT

d_gene: TRBD2
j_gene: TRBJ2-3
v_gene: TRBV6-5
abundance: .
CDR3aa: CASRTSGGTDTQYF
CDR3nt: TGTGCCAGCAGAACTAGCGGGGGCACAGATACGCAGTATTTT

d_gene: TRBD1
j_gene: TRBJ1-2
v_gene: TRBV4-2
abundance: .
CDR3aa: CASSPTPGQGLYGYTF
CDR3nt: TGTGCCAGCAGCCCTACGCCGGGACAGGGCCTCTATGGCTACACCTTC

d_gene: .
j_gene: TRBJ2-5
v_gene: TRBV21-1
abundance: .
CDR3aa: CASSSPWGNQETQYF
CDR3nt: TGTGCCAGCAGCTCCCCCTGGGGCAACCAAGAGACCCAGTACTTC

d_gene: .
j_gene: TRBJ2-1
v_gene: TRBV5-4
abundance: .
CDR3aa: CASSPSGRVNEQFF
CDR3nt: TGTGCCAGCAGCCCCAGTGGCAGGGTGAATGAGCAGTTCTTC